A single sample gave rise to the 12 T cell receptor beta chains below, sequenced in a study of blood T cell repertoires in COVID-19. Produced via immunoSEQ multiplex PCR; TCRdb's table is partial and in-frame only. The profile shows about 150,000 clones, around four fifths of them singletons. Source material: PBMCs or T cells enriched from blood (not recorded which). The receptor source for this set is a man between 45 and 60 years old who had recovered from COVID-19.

In nucleotides, the CDR3 is TGTGCCAGCAGTGTCATAGCGGGGGCCACAGATACGCAGTATTTT. It translates to CASSVIAGATDTQYF. The chain has TRBV6-4 and TRBJ2-3; 9 nucleotides line up with TRBD2. CDR3 size: 15 residues. Unmatched junction bases numbered 4, after V lost 4 bases and J lost 2 bases. CDR1 and CDR2 (germline): MRHNA, SNTAGT.

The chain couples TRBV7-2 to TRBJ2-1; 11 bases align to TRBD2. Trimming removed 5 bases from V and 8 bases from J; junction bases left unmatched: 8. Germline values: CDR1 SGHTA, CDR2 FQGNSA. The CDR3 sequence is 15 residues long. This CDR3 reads CASSISGGAIDEQFF. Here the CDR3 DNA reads TGTGCCAGCAGCATTAGCGGGGGGGCGATTGATGAGCAGTTCTTC. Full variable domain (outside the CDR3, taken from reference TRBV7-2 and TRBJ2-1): GAGVSQSPSNKVTEKGKDVELRCDPISGHTALYWYRQSLGQGLEFLIYFQGNSAPDKSGLPSDRFSAERTGGSVSTLTIQRTQQEDSAVYLCASSISGGAIDEQFFGPGTRLTVL.

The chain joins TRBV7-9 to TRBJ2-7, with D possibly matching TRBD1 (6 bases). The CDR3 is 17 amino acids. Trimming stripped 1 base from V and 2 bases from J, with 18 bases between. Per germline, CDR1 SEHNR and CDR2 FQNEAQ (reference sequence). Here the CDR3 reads CASSLGTDSTITYEQYF. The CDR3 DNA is TGTGCCAGCAGCTTAGGGACAGACTCAACTATTACCTACGAGCAGTACTTC.

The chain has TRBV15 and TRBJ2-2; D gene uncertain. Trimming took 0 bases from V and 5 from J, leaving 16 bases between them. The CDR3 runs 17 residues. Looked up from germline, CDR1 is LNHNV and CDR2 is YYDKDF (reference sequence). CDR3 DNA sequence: TGTGCCACCAGCAGAGATCGGCCCTGGGCTGGGACCGGGGAGCTGTTTTTT. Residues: CATSRDRPWAGTGELFF.

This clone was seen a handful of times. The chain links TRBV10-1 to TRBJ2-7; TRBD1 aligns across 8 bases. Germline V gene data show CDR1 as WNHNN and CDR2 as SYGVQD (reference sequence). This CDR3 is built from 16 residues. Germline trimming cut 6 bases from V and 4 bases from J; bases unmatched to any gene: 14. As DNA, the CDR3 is TGCGCCAGCAGGTGTGCCCGTCGGGACAGGTTTTACGAGCAGTACTTC. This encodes CASRCARRDRFYEQYF.

CDR3 amino acids: CASSDLNEQYF. DNA for the CDR3: TGTGCCAGCAGTGACCTTAACGAGCAGTACTTC. The genes are TRBV25-1 and TRBJ2-7; D is unresolved. The germline V gene encodes CDR1 MGHDK and CDR2 SYGVNS. The CDR3 is 11 residues long. Trimming took 3 bases from V and 5 from J, leaving 5 bases between them.

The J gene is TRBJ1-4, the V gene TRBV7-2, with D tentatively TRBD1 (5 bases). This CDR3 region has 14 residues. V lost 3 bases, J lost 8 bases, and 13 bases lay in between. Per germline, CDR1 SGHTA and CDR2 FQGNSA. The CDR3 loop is CASSFWGEDEKLFF. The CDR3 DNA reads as TGTGCCAGCAGCTTTTGGGGGGAGGACGAAAAACTGTTTTTT.

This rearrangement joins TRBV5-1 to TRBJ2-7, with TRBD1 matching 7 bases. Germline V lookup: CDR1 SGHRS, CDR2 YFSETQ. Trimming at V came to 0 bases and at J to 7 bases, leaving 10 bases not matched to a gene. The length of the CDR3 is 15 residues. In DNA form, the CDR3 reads TGCGCCAGCAGCTTGGATCACGGACAGGCGACGGAGCAGTACTTC. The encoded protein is CASSLDHGQATEQYF.

The CDR3 spells CASSKILQESSYNEQFF. The DNA of the CDR3 is TGTGCCAGTAGTAAAATCCTACAGGAAAGCTCCTACAATGAGCAGTTCTTC. V usage is TRBV19 and J usage is TRBJ2-1, with D perhaps matching TRBD1 (5 bases). The length of the CDR3 is 17 residues. Germline lookup yields CDR1 LNHDA and CDR2 SQIVND (reference sequence). Trimming removed 4 bases from V and 0 bases from J, with 16 bases in between.

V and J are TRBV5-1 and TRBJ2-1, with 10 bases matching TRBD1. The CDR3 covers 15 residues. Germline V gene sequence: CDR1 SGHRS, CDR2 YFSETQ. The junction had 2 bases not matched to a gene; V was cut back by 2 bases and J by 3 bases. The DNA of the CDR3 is TGCGCCAGCAGCTTTGGACAGGGGGGCTACAATGAGCAGTTCTTC. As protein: CASSFGQGGYNEQFF.

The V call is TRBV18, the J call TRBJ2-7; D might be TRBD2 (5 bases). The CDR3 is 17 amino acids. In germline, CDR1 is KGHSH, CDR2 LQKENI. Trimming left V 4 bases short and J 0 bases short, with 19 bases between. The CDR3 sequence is CASSRKGDGPISYEQYF. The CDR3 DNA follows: TGTGCCAGCTCACGTAAGGGAGACGGTCCGATCTCCTACGAGCAGTACTTC.

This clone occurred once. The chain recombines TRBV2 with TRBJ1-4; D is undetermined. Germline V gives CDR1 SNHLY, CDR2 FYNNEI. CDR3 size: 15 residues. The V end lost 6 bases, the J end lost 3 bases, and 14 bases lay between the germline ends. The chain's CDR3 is CASSPLRAANEKLFF. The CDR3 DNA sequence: TGTGCCAGCAGCCCATTGAGGGCGGCTAATGAAAAACTGTTTTTT.